These 23 T cell receptor beta chains were all obtained from the same sample, sequenced in a study of CD8 T cells in ankylosing spondylitis. Each CDR3 protein is one row after TCRdb ran MiXCR on the 5' RACE reads. Among roughly 220,000 distinct CDR3 sequences, about 11% were seen once, and the ten largest hold about 20%. The sequencing sample was made of blood, either unsorted or a sorted T cell fraction (not recorded which). All receptors derive from a male donor with ankylosing spondylitis or in good health (not recorded which).

This clonotype was seen ten or more times. V is TRBV30 and J is TRBJ1-1; D is unresolved. Germline CDR1 GTSNPN, CDR2 SVGIG (reference sequence). V shed 2 bases and J shed 9 bases, with 13 bases lying between them. This CDR3 comprises 12 residues. CDR3 in amino acids: CAWSLDVPKAFF. CDR3 in DNA: TGTGCCTGGAGTTTAGACGTCCCCAAAGCTTTCTTT.

The V and J genes are TRBV5-1 and TRBJ2-2; the D is unclear. V dropped 2 bases and J dropped 7 bases, with 12 bases sitting between them. Germline-derived CDR1 and CDR2 are SGHRS and YFSETQ. The CDR3 has 14 residues. The CDR3 here is CASSLVGTDGELFF. CDR3 nucleotides: TGCGCCAGCAGCTTAGTAGGAACGGACGGGGAGCTGTTTTTT.

In this sample, this clonotype turned up many times. The chain uses TRBV5-6 and TRBJ1-1; no clear D. With 0 bases removed from V and 5 bases from J, the gap between germline ends came to 14 bases. The CDR3 totals 15 residues. Germline V lookup: CDR1 SGHDT, CDR2 YYEEEE. This chain's CDR3 is CASSLVSVRETEAFF. As DNA, the CDR3 is TGTGCCAGCAGCTTGGTGTCTGTAAGGGAGACTGAAGCTTTCTTT.

There are many counts of this clonotype. The chain links TRBV28 to TRBJ2-1; 10 bases line up with TRBD2. V shed 8 bases and J 10 bases; nucleotides not matched to a gene: 8. The germline V gene has CDR1 MDHEN and CDR2 SYDVKM. CDR3 length: 13 residues. The CDR3 coding sequence is TGTGCCAGCGGACAACCGGGACTAGCGGAGCAGTTCTTC. It codes for CASGQPGLAEQFF. The complete variable domain, with remaining parts taken from reference TRBV28 and TRBJ2-1, reads DVKVTQSSRYLVKRTGEKVFLECVQDMDHENMFWYRQDPGLGLRLIYFSYDVKMKEKGDIPEGYSVSREKKERFSLILESASTNQTSMYLCASGQPGLAEQFFGPGTRLTVL.

This clonotype appeared many times. One junction end disagrees with the germline gene, perhaps due to a read error. This chain connects TRBV5-6 to TRBJ1-5; no firm D call. The CDR3 has 12 residues. Per germline, CDR1 SGHDT and CDR2 YYEEEE. As DNA, the CDR3 is TGCGCCAGCAGCTTGCTCGGGCAGCCCCAGCATTTT. Translating gives CASSLLGQPQHF.

This clonotype was seen ten or more times. The V and J genes are TRBV28 and TRBJ2-7, with 8 bases fitting TRBD1. There are 14 residues in the CDR3. J gave up 0 bases and V 6 bases, and 4 bases lay outside the gene matches. The germline CDR1 and CDR2 sequences are MDHEN and SYDVKM. The chain's CDR3 is CASSETGVSYEQYF. Here the CDR3 DNA reads TGTGCCAGCAGCGAGACAGGGGTCTCCTACGAGCAGTACTTC.

The rearrangement links TRBV9 to TRBJ2-6, with D hard to call. Deletions cut 0 bases from V and 0 bases from J, with 7 bases between. Germline-derived CDR1 and CDR2 are SGDLS and YYNGEE. The CDR3 runs 16 residues. CDR3 protein: CASSVGLGSGANVLTF. The CDR3 coding sequence is TGTGCCAGCAGCGTAGGTTTGGGCTCTGGGGCCAACGTCCTGACTTTC.

This clonotype was counted many times. CDR3 bases: TGTGCCAGCAGCTTAGACAGGTGGGAAGCTTTCTTT. Amino acid sequence: CASSLDRWEAFF. J is TRBJ1-1 and V is TRBV7-2, with a tentative D call TRBD1 (5 bases). This CDR3 has 12 residues. V gave up 1 base and J gave up 8 bases, with 8 bases separating them. Germline lookup yields CDR1 SGHTA and CDR2 FQGNSA. The full variable domain, its missing parts supplied by reference TRBV7-2 and TRBJ1-1, is GAGVSQSPSNKVTEKGKDVELRCDPISGHTALYWYRQSLGQGLEFLIYFQGNSAPDKSGLPSDRFSAERTGGSVSTLTIQRTQQEDSAVYLCASSLDRWEAFFGQGTRLTVV.

This clonotype was seen repeatedly, ten times or more. The rearrangement uses TRBV7-3 and TRBJ1-1; D is unclear. Deletions cut 5 bases from V and 3 bases from J, with 10 bases between. This CDR3 has 13 residues. Germline loops: CDR1 SGHTA, CDR2 FQGTGA. In DNA, the CDR3 is TGTGCCAGCAGCCTAAGAGGCCACACTGAAGCTTTCTTT. This encodes CASSLRGHTEAFF.

Relative to its sample, this clonotype is medium-sized (0.01 to 0.1%). This sequence joins TRBV18 and TRBJ2-1; D is possibly TRBD1 or TRBD2 (5 bases each). Germline-derived CDR1 and CDR2 are KGHSH and LQKENI. The ends were cut back, 2 bases at V and 4 bases at J, with 12 bases in the middle. The CDR3 has 15 residues. The CDR3 coding sequence is TGTGCCAGCTCACCAGGGGGTGAGGGGTACAATGAGCAGTTCTTC. Protein sequence: CASSPGGEGYNEQFF.

At least ten counts were recorded for this clonotype. The chain carries TRBV12-3 or TRBV12-4 and TRBJ2-1; the match to TRBD2 covers 11 bases. V dropped 2 bases and J dropped 6; count of bases not matched to a gene: 3. The CDR3 spans 15 residues. The CDR3, as DNA: TGTGCCAGCAGTTTACTAGCGGGGGGCTTCAATGAGCAGTTCTTC. Amino acid sequence: CASSLLAGGFNEQFF.

This clonotype appeared many times. The V gene is TRBV29-1, the J gene TRBJ1-2; 9 nucleotides match TRBD1. Germline values: CDR1 SQVTM, CDR2 ANQGSEA. The ends lost 7 bases at V and 3 bases at J; junction bases unmatched: 6. The CDR3 consists of 13 residues. CDR3 sequence: CSAEDRGDYGYTF. Written as DNA, the CDR3 is TGCAGCGCAGAGGACAGGGGAGACTATGGCTACACCTTC.

V is TRBV7-2 and J is TRBJ1-1; TRBD1 is a possible D gene (5 bases). CDR3 size: 14 residues. Germline CDR1 SGHTA, CDR2 FQGNSA. V was pared by 5 bases and J by 2 bases, with 12 bases between. The CDR3 protein is CASSTLTENTEAFF. CDR3 bases: TGTGCCAGCAGCACCTTGACAGAAAACACTGAAGCTTTCTTT.

V usage is TRBV2 and J usage is TRBJ1-5, with 7 positions matching TRBD1. Looked up from germline, CDR1 is SNHLY and CDR2 is FYNNEI. The CDR3 spans 14 residues. The V and J ends lost 1 base and 7 bases, in that order; junction bases with no gene match: 4. Here the CDR3 DNA reads TGTGCCAGCAGTGAAGACAGGGGTAGACAGCCCCAGCATTTT. Amino acids: CASSEDRGRQPQHF.

The gene calls are TRBV15 and TRBJ2-1; D gene ambiguous. Trimming removed 0 bases from V and 0 bases from J, with 9 bases in between. The CDR3 totals 16 residues. Germline V gene sequence: CDR1 LNHNV, CDR2 YYDKDF (reference sequence). Here the CDR3 DNA reads TGTGCCACCAGCAGAGATTTGCTATCCTCCTACAATGAGCAGTTCTTC. Protein product: CATSRDLLSSYNEQFF.

This clonotype was counted ten times or more. The rearrangement uses TRBV5-1 and TRBJ2-2; 7 nucleotides align to TRBD1. The CDR3 length is 15 residues. Germline V lookup: CDR1 SGHRS, CDR2 YFSETQ. Unmatched junction bases numbered 10, after V lost 4 bases and J lost 7 bases. CDR3 sequence (DNA): TGCGCCAGCAGCACCACCCTTACAGGGGTCGGGGAGCTGTTTTTT. Translation gives CASSTTLTGVGELFF.

This clonotype was seen ten or more times. V and J are TRBV5-1 and TRBJ2-1; D may match TRBD1 or TRBD2 (6 bases each). Germline assignment: CDR1 SGHRS and CDR2 YFSETQ. CDR3 length: 14 residues. V gave up 0 bases and J gave up 5 bases, with 9 bases separating them. This chain's CDR3 is CASSLEGGHNEQFF. CDR3 DNA sequence: TGCGCCAGCAGCTTGGAGGGGGGACACAATGAGCAGTTCTTC.

In regard to this clonotype: This may be a read error, as it is one base from a much larger clone. V gene TRBV7-2 combines with J gene TRBJ2-7; the D gene is possibly TRBD2 (5 bases). CDR3 length equals 13 residues. The V end was cut by 5 bases, the J end by 10 bases, with 18 bases between. Germline CDR1 reads SGHTA; CDR2 reads FQGNSA. CDR3 residues: CTSSVNHNREQYF. CDR3 DNA sequence: TGTACCAGCAGCGTAAACCACAACCGGGAACAGTACTTC.

This clonotype was counted many times. The CDR3 loop is CSVGPGLQETQYF. The CDR3 coding sequence is TGCAGCGTTGGACCGGGACTGCAAGAGACCCAGTACTTC. V and J are TRBV29-1 and TRBJ2-5, with D perhaps TRBD2 (6 bases). The CDR3 length is 13 residues. The V end was cut by 4 bases, the J end by 2 bases, with 11 bases between. CDR1 is SQVTM, CDR2 ANQGSEA, per germline.

This clonotype was recorded a few times. The rearrangement links TRBV15 to TRBJ2-7; 8 nucleotides line up with TRBD1. Trimming removed 3 bases from V and 6 bases from J; junction bases left unmatched: 4. The CDR3 covers 13 residues. The germline CDR1 and CDR2 sequences are LNHNV and YYDKDF (reference sequence). This chain's CDR3 is CATSRADRGEQYF. The CDR3 bases are TGTGCCACCAGCAGGGCTGACAGGGGCGAGCAGTACTTC.

This clonotype has at least ten counts. The V gene is TRBV30, the J gene TRBJ1-6, with D perhaps TRBD1 (5 bases). The CDR3 consists of 12 residues. V lost 3 bases and J 10 bases, leaving 10 bases between the germline ends. The germline V gene has CDR1 GTSNPN and CDR2 SVGIG (reference sequence). The CDR3 here is CAWSRVSSPLHF. The CDR3 region has the DNA TGTGCCTGGAGCAGGGTTAGCTCACCCCTCCACTTT.

This clonotype was detected ten times or more. This rearrangement joins TRBV12-3 or TRBV12-4 to TRBJ1-3; D unclear. The CDR3 is 14 residues long. V shed 8 bases and J shed 0 bases, with 11 bases lying between them. The DNA of the CDR3 is TGTGCCAGCTCCTTAATGAGCTCTGGAAACACCATATATTTT. Protein: CASSLMSSGNTIYF.

At least ten counts were recorded for this clonotype. J is TRBJ2-2 and V is TRBV7-2; 10 bases fit TRBD2. CDR3 length: 15 residues. Germline assignment: CDR1 SGHTA and CDR2 FQGNSA. Losses at the gene ends were 3 bases for V and 6 bases for J; bases not matched to a gene: 4. Here the CDR3 DNA reads TGTGCCAGCAGCTTGGCTAGCGGGGGATCCGGGGAGCTGTTTTTT. Its translation: CASSLASGGSGELFF.